This entry describes one TCR beta chain. Antigen unknown. Unique molecular identifiers were present on the cDNA, and a universal primer site came from template switching. TCRdb processed the 5' RACE reads anew with MiXCR; each CDR3 protein has one entry. Of around 480,000 distinct CDR3 sequences listed, approximately 14% are singletons. This entry belongs to a study of identical twins. Study conclusions and caveats: Low generation probability was overrepresented in out-of-frame alpha sequences shared by twins. Insertion counts were lower in abundant cord blood beta clonotypes, a trend that memory repertoires did not show.

The V gene's germline CDR1 is MNHEY and CDR2 SVGEGT. The CDR3 sequence is 15 residues long. The V end was cut by 7 bases, the J end by 6 bases, with 18 bases between. The same sample was also studied in work on yellow fever vaccine responses in identical twins. From that second work: Twins reportedly appeared to share part of their vaccine T cell response while keeping part individual.

The source of this sequence is a woman aged 18-29 years in good health. The V gene is TRBV6-2 or TRBV6-3, the J gene TRBJ2-2; a possible D gene is TRBD2 (5 bases). The sample taken for sequencing was CD4+ T cells sorted from blood. CDR3 residues: CASISAGARPGELFF. CDR3 coding DNA: TGTGCCAGCATTTCGGCGGGCGCCCGGCCCGGGGAGCTGTTTTTT.